This T cell receptor beta chain was recovered during a study of blood T cell repertoires in COVID-19. Across the whole study: Both acute and convalescent COVID-19 samples were obtained from the United States, Italy and Spain. PBMCs, B-cell-depleted T cells, or T cells were the source of the cDNA or gDNA that made up the material.

This CDR3 region has 17 residues. CDR1 and CDR2 from the germline V gene are LGHDT and YNNKEL (reference sequence). J was trimmed by 5 bases and V by 4 bases; bases with no gene match: 14. In the study's own analysis: Estimated nucleated cell counts came from reference gene primer amplification. The data were produced by immunoSEQ multiplex PCR, yet TCRdb's version contains in-frame clones alone and is incomplete. The V and J calls and clone size are taken from that table; D and trimming were inferred from the DNA. The profile shows about half a million clones, over 75% of them singletons. The rearrangement links TRBV3-1 (or the pseudogene TRBV3-2) to TRBJ2-5, with 9 bases aligning to TRBD2. Sequencing was done on a sample of peripheral blood. The TCR sequence derives from a human donor in a cohort sampled during active COVID-19. The CDR3 nucleotides are TGTGCCAGCAGCCGGGGGTTTGGCGGGAGGGGAGCGGAGACCCAGTACTTC. This gives the protein CASSRGFGGRGAETQYF.